These T cell receptor beta chains were read from a single sample in a study of molecular identifiers for immune sequencing clone quantification. Each CDR3 protein gets one entry after TCRdb re-called the PCR reads with MiXCR. The sample holds about 630,000 distinct CDR3 sequences, about 25% seen once. What was sequenced was naive CD8+ T cells from blood, with Jurkat cell RNA spiked in. Receptors originate from a human donor in good health. Some libraries in this study had Jurkat cell RNA spiked in. CDR3s include the opening cysteine and the closing phenylalanine or tryptophan. A D gene is named only where the DNA matches it firmly. Clone size is not always given. Where it is, it says once, few, many or a class for expanded clones.

d_call: TRBD2
clone_size: many
v_call: TRBV30
j_call: TRBJ2-3
cdr3_length: 15
cdr3_nt: TGTGCCTGGGATACTAGCGGGGGGGCCGGAGATACGCAGTATTTT
cdr3_aa: CAWDTSGGAGDTQYF

d_call: TRBD2
clone_size: few
v_call: TRBV7-8
j_call: TRBJ2-3
cdr3_length: 16
cdr3_nt: TGTGCCAGCAGCTTAGAGGGGACTAGCGGAGCAGATACGCAGTATTTT
cdr3_aa: CASSLEGTSGADTQYF

d_call: TRBD1
clone_size: many
v_call: TRBV20-1
j_call: TRBJ2-5
cdr3_length: 13
cdr3_nt: TGCAGTGCTAGTCGGACAGGATCCGAGACCCAGTACTTC
cdr3_aa: CSASRTGSETQYF

d_call: TRBD1
clone_size: NA
v_call: TRBV2
j_call: TRBJ2-7
cdr3_length: 13
cdr3_nt: TGTGCCAGCAGACAGGGGCCTGGGTTAGAGCAGTACTTC
cdr3_aa: CASRQGPGLEQYF

d_call: NA
clone_size: few
v_call: TRBV13
j_call: TRBJ1-5
cdr3_length: 17
cdr3_nt: TGTGCCAGCAGCTTAGGCCCCCAGGGGCCTGGCAATCAGCCCCAGCATTTT
cdr3_aa: CASSLGPQGPGNQPQHF

d_call: NA
clone_size: NA
v_call: TRBV29-1
j_call: TRBJ2-5
cdr3_length: 12
cdr3_nt: TGCAGCGTCGGAACTAGGTGGGAGACCCAGTACTTC
cdr3_aa: CSVGTRWETQYF

d_call: NA
clone_size: NA
v_call: TRBV27
j_call: TRBJ1-2
cdr3_length: 14
cdr3_nt: TGTGCCAGCAGTTTATCGTACGGTCCAGGCGGCTACACCTTC
cdr3_aa: CASSLSYGPGGYTF

d_call: NA
clone_size: NA
v_call: TRBV6-2/TRBV6-3
j_call: TRBJ2-5
cdr3_length: 17
cdr3_nt: TGTGCCAGCAGTTACGGGGAACTAGGCGTCGTGGAACAGACCCAGTACTTC
cdr3_aa: CASSYGELGVVEQTQYF

d_call: NA
clone_size: many
v_call: TRBV27
j_call: TRBJ2-7
cdr3_length: 14
cdr3_nt: TGTGCCAGCAGTCCCGGGACCAAAGCCTACGAGCAGTACTTC
cdr3_aa: CASSPGTKAYEQYF

d_call: TRBD1
clone_size: many
v_call: TRBV5-4
j_call: TRBJ1-2
cdr3_length: 15
cdr3_nt: TGTGCCAGCAGCTTGGCCCGGACAGGGAGTTCTGGCTACACCTTC
cdr3_aa: CASSLARTGSSGYTF

d_call: TRBD2
clone_size: few
v_call: TRBV7-9
j_call: TRBJ2-7
cdr3_length: 16
cdr3_nt: TGTGCCAGCAGCTCGTCCCTAGCGGGGGGCCCCTACGAGCAGTACTTC
cdr3_aa: CASSSSLAGGPYEQYF

d_call: NA
clone_size: NA
v_call: TRBV20-1
j_call: TRBJ2-7
cdr3_length: 15
cdr3_nt: TGCAGTGCTGCCCCCGGGCCTAGCGTCTCCTACGCGCCGTACTTC
cdr3_aa: CSAAPGPSVSYAPYF

d_call: TRBD2
clone_size: many
v_call: TRBV20-1
j_call: TRBJ2-7
cdr3_length: 14
cdr3_nt: TGCAGTGCTGGACTAGCGGGGGGTAGCTACGAGCAGTACTTC
cdr3_aa: CSAGLAGGSYEQYF

d_call: NA
clone_size: NA
v_call: TRBV5-1
j_call: TRBJ1-1
cdr3_length: 14
cdr3_nt: TGCGCCAGCAGCTCGTGGCAGACTAACACTGAAGCTTTCTTT
cdr3_aa: CASSSWQTNTEAFF

d_call: NA
clone_size: many
v_call: TRBV20-1
j_call: TRBJ2-7
cdr3_length: 13
cdr3_nt: TGCAGTGCTAGGCTGGTGACCTCCTACGAGCAGTACTTC
cdr3_aa: CSARLVTSYEQYF

d_call: NA
clone_size: few
v_call: TRBV29-1
j_call: TRBJ1-2
cdr3_length: 13
cdr3_nt: TGCAGCCCCCATAGTGGAGGGGTCTATGGCTACACCTTC
cdr3_aa: CSPHSGGVYGYTF

d_call: TRBD1
clone_size: many
v_call: TRBV4-1
j_call: TRBJ1-1
cdr3_length: 15
cdr3_nt: TGCGCCAGCAGCCAAGAGGGACAGACAAACACTGAAGCTTTCTTT
cdr3_aa: CASSQEGQTNTEAFF

d_call: NA
clone_size: few
v_call: TRBV14
j_call: TRBJ2-1
cdr3_length: 14
cdr3_nt: TGTGCCAGCAGCCAAGACCCCGACTACAATGAGCAGTTCTTC
cdr3_aa: CASSQDPDYNEQFF

d_call: TRBD1
clone_size: many
v_call: TRBV7-2
j_call: TRBJ2-5
cdr3_length: 19
cdr3_nt: TGTGCCAGCAGCCTCCCAACCGGGACAGGTGCCGTGGGACAAGAGACCCAGTACTTC
cdr3_aa: CASSLPTGTGAVGQETQYF

d_call: NA
clone_size: few
v_call: TRBV19
j_call: TRBJ2-1
cdr3_length: 13
cdr3_nt: TGTGCCAGTAGTATTGCCCATTACAATGAGCAGTTCTTC
cdr3_aa: CASSIAHYNEQFF

d_call: NA
clone_size: NA
v_call: TRBV6-5
j_call: TRBJ1-2
cdr3_length: 13
cdr3_nt: TGTGCCAGCAGTTACAGACCCCACTATGGCTACACCTTC
cdr3_aa: CASSYRPHYGYTF

d_call: NA
clone_size: many
v_call: TRBV4-3
j_call: TRBJ1-2
cdr3_length: 14
cdr3_nt: TGCGCCAGCAGCCAAGTCCGAGGGCGTTCTGGCTACACCTTC
cdr3_aa: CASSQVRGRSGYTF

d_call: NA
clone_size: NA
v_call: TRBV2
j_call: TRBJ2-5
cdr3_length: 14
cdr3_nt: TGTGCCAGCAGATCCGGGACTCGGCCAGTGACCCAGTACTTC
cdr3_aa: CASRSGTRPVTQYF

d_call: NA
clone_size: few
v_call: TRBV6-5
j_call: TRBJ2-7
cdr3_length: 14
cdr3_nt: TGTGCCAGCAGTTACTCGGGCAGCACCTACGAGCAGTACTTC
cdr3_aa: CASSYSGSTYEQYF

d_call: TRBD1
clone_size: NA
v_call: TRBV19
j_call: TRBJ1-5
cdr3_length: 18
cdr3_nt: TGTGCCAGTAGTACCACGGGACAGGGGTTCGGAGGGGATCAGCCCCAGCATTTT
cdr3_aa: CASSTTGQGFGGDQPQHF

d_call: NA
clone_size: few
v_call: TRBV9
j_call: TRBJ2-7
cdr3_length: 15
cdr3_nt: TGTGCCAGCAGCTTCTGGGCTTCCGACCTCCACGAGCAGTACTTC
cdr3_aa: CASSFWASDLHEQYF

d_call: NA
clone_size: NA
v_call: TRBV9
j_call: TRBJ2-5
cdr3_length: 14
cdr3_nt: TGTGCCAGCAGCCCAGAGTTAGTGCAAGAGACCCAGTACTTC
cdr3_aa: CASSPELVQETQYF

d_call: NA
clone_size: NA
v_call: TRBV13
j_call: TRBJ2-2
cdr3_length: 15
cdr3_nt: TGTGCCAGCCGAGGAGGGGGTACGAACACCGGGGAGCTGTTTTTT
cdr3_aa: CASRGGGTNTGELFF

d_call: NA
clone_size: many
v_call: TRBV4-3
j_call: TRBJ2-5
cdr3_length: 15
cdr3_nt: TGCGCCAGCAGCCAAGATCTGGGCATATTGGAGACCCAGTACTTC
cdr3_aa: CASSQDLGILETQYF

d_call: NA
clone_size: NA
v_call: TRBV6-5
j_call: TRBJ1-5
cdr3_length: 14
cdr3_nt: TGTGCCAGCAGCCTACAGGGCGGCAATCGGCCCCAGCATTTT
cdr3_aa: CASSLQGGNRPQHF

d_call: NA
clone_size: NA
v_call: TRBV7-6
j_call: TRBJ2-2
cdr3_length: 13
cdr3_nt: TGTGCCAGCAGCTTAAATTACCCCGGGGAGCTGTTTTTT
cdr3_aa: CASSLNYPGELFF

d_call: NA
clone_size: NA
v_call: TRBV7-2
j_call: TRBJ2-2
cdr3_length: 16
cdr3_nt: TGTGCCAGCAGCCCCCTTGTGGGGGGGCTCGGTGGGGAGCTGTTTTTT
cdr3_aa: CASSPLVGGLGGELFF

d_call: TRBD2
clone_size: few
v_call: TRBV4-2
j_call: TRBJ2-7
cdr3_length: 16
cdr3_nt: TGTGCCAGCAGCCGAGATCGGCTCCTAGCGGCCTACGAGCAGTACTTC
cdr3_aa: CASSRDRLLAAYEQYF